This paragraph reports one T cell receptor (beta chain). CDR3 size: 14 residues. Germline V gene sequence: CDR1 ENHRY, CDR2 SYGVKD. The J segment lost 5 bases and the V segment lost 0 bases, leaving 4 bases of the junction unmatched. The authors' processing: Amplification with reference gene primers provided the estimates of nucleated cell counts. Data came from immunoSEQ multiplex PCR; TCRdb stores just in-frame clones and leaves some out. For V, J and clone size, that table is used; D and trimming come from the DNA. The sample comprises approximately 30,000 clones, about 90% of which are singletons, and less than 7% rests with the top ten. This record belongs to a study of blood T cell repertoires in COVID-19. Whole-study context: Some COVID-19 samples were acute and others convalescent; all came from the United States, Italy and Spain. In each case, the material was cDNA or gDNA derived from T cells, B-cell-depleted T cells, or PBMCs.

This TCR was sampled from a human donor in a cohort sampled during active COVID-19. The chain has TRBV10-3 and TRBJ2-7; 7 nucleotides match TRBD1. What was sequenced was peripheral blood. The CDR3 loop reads CAISESTGMNEQYV. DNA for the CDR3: TGTGCCATCAGTGAGTCGACAGGGATGAACGAGCAGTACGTC.